The next 19 T cell receptor beta chains were all read from a single sample in a study of neurological immune-mediated disorders. From the 5' RACE reads, TCRdb called clonotypes with MiXCR, one entry per CDR3 protein. The sample has tens of thousands of distinct CDR3 sequences, 9.4% seen once. What was sequenced was PBMCs. The source of these receptors is a man aged 50 to 60 in good health.

This clonotype was recorded at least ten times. The V and J genes are TRBV7-9 and TRBJ2-5; D is ambiguous. Per the germline V gene, CDR1 is SEHNR and CDR2 is FQNEAQ (reference sequence). The CDR3 consists of 14 residues. V was trimmed by 5 bases and J by 5 bases, leaving 15 bases between them. This CDR3 reads CASSPTLMGETQYF. CDR3 nucleotide sequence: TGTGCCAGCAGCCCGACCCTGATGGGGGAGACCCAGTACTTC.

The sample holds many counts of this clonotype. The chain recombines TRBV6-1 with TRBJ2-5; TRBD1 might be the D (5 bases). Looked up from germline, CDR1 is MNHNS and CDR2 is SASEGT. V gave up 5 bases and J gave up 2 bases, with 9 bases separating them. The CDR3 covers 13 residues. The CDR3 DNA reads TGTGCCAGCAGTCGACAGTTACAAGAGACCCAGTACTTC. This codes for CASSRQLQETQYF.

This clonotype was seen repeatedly, ten times or more. The rearrangement links TRBV29-1 to TRBJ1-1, with TRBD1 as a possible D gene (6 bases). Germline lookup yields CDR1 SQVTM and CDR2 ANQGSEA. CDR3 size: 11 residues. V was cut by 5 bases and J by 6 bases, with 10 bases left in between. The CDR3 nucleotides read TGCAGCGTTCTGAACAGGGCTGAAGCTTTCTTT. It encodes CSVLNRAEAFF.

This clonotype has at least ten counts. The J gene is TRBJ1-3, the V gene TRBV29-1; D possibly corresponds to TRBD1 (5 bases). The CDR3 is made up of 13 amino acids. Germline V gene sequence: CDR1 SQVTM, CDR2 ANQGSEA. Trimming stripped 4 bases from V and 0 bases from J, with 7 bases between. The CDR3, as DNA: TGCAGCGTTGGCGGGGGCTCTGGAAACACCATATATTTT. Its translation: CSVGGGSGNTIYF.

The chain carries TRBV7-9 and TRBJ2-1, with 8 bases identical to TRBD2. The CDR3 length is 15 residues. J lost 3 bases, V lost 6 bases, and 7 bases had no gene match. Per germline, CDR1 SEHNR and CDR2 FQNEAQ (reference sequence). CDR3 DNA sequence: TGTGCCAGCAGGCGGCGGGGGGCCCTCTACAATGAGCAGTTCTTC. This gives the protein CASRRRGALYNEQFF.

At least ten counts were recorded for this clonotype. V is TRBV5-1 and J is TRBJ1-4; a weak D match, TRBD1 (6 bases). Trimming took 5 bases from V and 8 from J, leaving 16 bases between them. There are 14 residues in the CDR3. Germline CDR1 SGHRS, CDR2 YFSETQ. The DNA for the CDR3 is TGCGCCAGCAGGCTTTACGCAGGGGAAGAAAAACTGTTTTTT. Residues: CASRLYAGEEKLFF. Supplemented by reference TRBV5-1 and TRBJ1-4, the full variable domain reads KAGVTQTPRYLIKTRGQQVTLSCSPISGHRSVSWYQQTPGQGLQFLFEYFSETQRNKGNFPGRFSGRQFSNSRSEMNVSTLELGDSALYLCASRLYAGEEKLFFGSGTQLSVL.

This clonotype was detected many times. The V and J genes are TRBV18 and TRBJ1-6, with D tentatively TRBD1 (5 bases). This CDR3 region has 16 residues. V was shortened by 3 bases and J by 5 bases, with 14 bases between the two germline ends. CDR1 is KGHSH and CDR2 is LQKENI in the germline V gene. In DNA, the CDR3 is TGTGCCAGCTCACCCTTTGGGACGGGAGATAATTCACCCCTCCACTTT. This translates into CASSPFGTGDNSPLHF.

This clonotype has at least ten counts. The V gene is TRBV3-1, the J gene TRBJ1-5; 9 bases fit TRBD1. CDR3 length: 17 amino acids. From germline, CDR1 is LGHDT and CDR2 YNNKEL (reference sequence). V dropped 1 base and J dropped 1; count of bases not matched to a gene: 5. The CDR3 loop reads CASSQGATGGSNQPQHF. The CDR3 DNA reads as TGTGCCAGCAGCCAAGGCGCGACAGGGGGAAGCAATCAGCCCCAGCATTTT.

This clonotype was seen many times. The rearrangement uses TRBV5-1 and TRBJ1-4, with D perhaps TRBD1 (6 bases). Germline CDR1 is SGHRS and CDR2 is YFSETQ. Deletions cut 8 bases from V and 6 bases from J, with 20 bases between. This CDR3 comprises 15 residues. The CDR3 sequence: CASRSRGQGDEKLFF. CDR3 sequence (DNA): TGCGCCAGTCGCTCCAGGGGCCAGGGAGATGAAAAACTGTTTTTT.

This clonotype was counted ten times or more. V gene TRBV20-1 combines with J gene TRBJ1-5, with 7 bases aligning to TRBD1. The CDR3 spans 14 residues. From germline, CDR1 is DFQATT and CDR2 SNEGSKA (reference sequence). Trimming took 1 base from V and 4 from J; bases not matched to a gene: 4. DNA for the CDR3: TGCAGTGCTAGAGCAGGGACAGAAAATCAGCCCCAGCATTTT. Residues: CSARAGTENQPQHF.

Many counts were recorded for this clonotype. The chain carries TRBV20-1 and TRBJ1-2; possible D gene TRBD1, 6 bases. In germline, CDR1 is DFQATT, CDR2 SNEGSKA (reference sequence). The CDR3 is made up of 14 amino acids. Deletions cut 3 bases from V and 0 bases from J, with 11 bases between. The CDR3 here is CSASLAGANYGYTF. CDR3 coding DNA: TGCAGTGCTAGTTTGGCAGGGGCTAACTATGGCTACACCTTC.

As for this clonotype: Being one base from a much bigger clone, this may be a read error. This chain joins TRBV4-3 and TRBJ2-3; tentatively, D is TRBD2 (6 bases). The germline V gene has CDR1 LGHNA and CDR2 YSLEER. The CDR3 is 15 residues long. This chain's CDR3 is CASSQTSSDTDKQYF. CDR3 DNA sequence: TGCGCCAGCAGCCAGACTTCTAGCGACACAGATAAGCAGTATTTT.

This clonotype was detected ten times or more. This chain connects TRBV5-1 to TRBJ2-7; TRBD1 agrees at 7 bases. Germline loops: CDR1 SGHRS, CDR2 YFSETQ. Unmatched junction bases numbered 7, after V lost 4 bases and J lost 3 bases. The CDR3 spans 14 residues. CDR3 region: CASSHFTGDYEQYF. The CDR3 region has the DNA TGCGCCAGCAGCCATTTTACAGGGGACTACGAGCAGTACTTC.

This clonotype came up many times. This chain joins TRBV3-1 and TRBJ2-1; 7 nucleotides line up with TRBD2. Germline V CDR1 and CDR2: LGHDT, YNNKEL (reference sequence). The CDR3 has 16 amino acids. The trim removed 1 base at V and 6 bases at J, leaving 9 bases unmatched. The CDR3 DNA sequence: TGTGCCAGCAGCCAAGTCCCCGGGGCTAGCGGCAATGAGCAGTTCTTC. Translating it yields CASSQVPGASGNEQFF.

This clonotype was counted many times. This rearrangement joins TRBV7-8 to TRBJ1-5; D is ambiguous. Trimming took off 1 base at V and 4 bases at J, with 8 bases between the two ends. The germline V gene encodes CDR1 SGHVS and CDR2 FQNEAQ. The CDR3 covers 14 residues. The CDR3, as DNA: TGTGCCAGCAGCTTAGATGGGTGGAATCAGCCCCAGCATTTT. It translates to CASSLDGWNQPQHF.

This clonotype was seen repeatedly, ten times or more. The chain recombines TRBV29-1 with TRBJ1-3; D is unresolved. Germline assignment: CDR1 SQVTM and CDR2 ANQGSEA. The CDR3 is 16 amino acids. Trimming cost V 2 bases and J 0 bases, with 14 bases left between them. The CDR3 DNA reads TGCAGCGTTGAATTGGCGACACCACACTCTGGAAACACCATATATTTT. As protein: CSVELATPHSGNTIYF.

This clonotype was seen a handful of times. The chain recombines TRBV5-1 with TRBJ1-4; D is uncertain. The CDR3 sequence is 17 residues long. Trimming took off 1 base at V and 0 bases at J, with 13 bases between the two ends. In germline, CDR1 is SGHRS, CDR2 YFSETQ. CDR3 region: CASSLLSAGSTNEKLFF. CDR3 coding DNA: TGCGCCAGCAGCTTGTTGAGTGCAGGCTCAACTAATGAAAAACTGTTTTTT.

This clonotype was picked up many times. The V call is TRBV7-2, the J call TRBJ2-3, with D uncertain. This CDR3 has 14 residues. Germline V gene data show CDR1 as SGHTA and CDR2 as FQGNSA. Trimming cost V 2 bases and J 6 bases, with 12 bases left between them. In nucleotides, the CDR3 is TGTGCCAGCAGCTTAAACCTTCCCACGGATACGCAGTATTTT. This sequence encodes CASSLNLPTDTQYF.

This clonotype was observed at least ten times. The chain recombines TRBV7-2 with TRBJ1-2, with 7 bases matching TRBD1. This CDR3 spans 13 amino acids. Per the germline V gene, CDR1 is SGHTA and CDR2 is FQGNSA. J lost 3 bases, V lost 4 bases, and 2 bases had no gene match. The CDR3 DNA reads TGTGCCAGCAGCTCAGGGGGGCACTATGGCTACACCTTC. As protein: CASSSGGHYGYTF.